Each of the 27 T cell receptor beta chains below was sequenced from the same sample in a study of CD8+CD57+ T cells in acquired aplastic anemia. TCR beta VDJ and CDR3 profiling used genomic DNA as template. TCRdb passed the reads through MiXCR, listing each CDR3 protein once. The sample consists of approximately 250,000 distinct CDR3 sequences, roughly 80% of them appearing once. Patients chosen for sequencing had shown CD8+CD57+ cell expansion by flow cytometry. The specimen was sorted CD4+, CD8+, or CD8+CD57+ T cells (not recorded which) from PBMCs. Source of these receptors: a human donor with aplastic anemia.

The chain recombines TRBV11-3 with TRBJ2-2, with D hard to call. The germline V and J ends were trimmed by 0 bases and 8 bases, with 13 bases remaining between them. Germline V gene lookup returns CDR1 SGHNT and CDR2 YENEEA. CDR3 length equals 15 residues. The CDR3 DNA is TGTGCCAGCAGCTTAGATCTGACATCTTTTGGGGAGCTGTTTTTT. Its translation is CASSLDLTSFGELFF.

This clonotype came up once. In nucleotides, the CDR3 is TGTGCCAGCGGATTGGAGAGGGACATGCTGTACTTCGGCTACACCTTC. Amino acid sequence: CASGLERDMLYFGYTF. This chain uses TRBV9 with TRBJ1-2; D perhaps matches TRBD1 (6 bases). Germline CDR1 SGDLS, CDR2 YYNGEE. The V end lost 7 bases, the J end lost 8 bases, and 27 bases lay between the germline ends. The CDR3 length is 16 residues.

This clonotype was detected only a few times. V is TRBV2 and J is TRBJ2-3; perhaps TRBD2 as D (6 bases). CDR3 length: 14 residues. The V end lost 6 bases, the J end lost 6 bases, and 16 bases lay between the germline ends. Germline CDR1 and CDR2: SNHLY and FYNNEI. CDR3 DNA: TGTGCCAGCAGCGATGGGGGAGGTCCCGATACGCAGTATTTT. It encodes CASSDGGGPDTQYF.

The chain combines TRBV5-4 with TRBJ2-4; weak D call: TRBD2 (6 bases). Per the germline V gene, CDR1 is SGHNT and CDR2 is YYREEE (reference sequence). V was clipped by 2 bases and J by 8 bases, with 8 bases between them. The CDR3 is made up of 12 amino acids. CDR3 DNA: TGTGCCAGCAGCTTAGCTAGCGACATTCAGTACTTC. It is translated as CASSLASDIQYF.

The CDR3 nucleotides read TGTGCCACCAGTGCACAGGGGACCTCCTACGAGCAGTACTTC. It is translated as CATSAQGTSYEQYF. The chain couples TRBV24-1 to TRBJ2-7, with 7 bases matching TRBD1. The CDR3 runs 14 residues. V lost 5 bases, J lost 0 bases, and 3 bases stayed unmatched. Germline CDR1 reads KGHDR; CDR2 reads SFDVKD.

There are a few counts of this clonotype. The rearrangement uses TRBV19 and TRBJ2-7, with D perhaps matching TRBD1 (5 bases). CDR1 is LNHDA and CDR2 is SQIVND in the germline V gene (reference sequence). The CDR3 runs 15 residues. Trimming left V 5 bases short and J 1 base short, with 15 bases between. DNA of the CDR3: TGTGCCAGTAGTGATGTAGGGGCAAGATCCTACGAGCAGTACTTC. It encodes CASSDVGARSYEQYF. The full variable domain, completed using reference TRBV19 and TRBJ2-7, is DGGITQSPKYLFRKEGQNVTLSCEQNLNHDAMYWYRQDPGQGLRLIYYSQIVNDFQKGDIAEGYSVSREKKESFPLTVTSAQKNPTAFYLCASSDVGARSYEQYFGPGTRLTVT.

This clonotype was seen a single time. CDR3 nucleotide sequence: TGTGCCAGCAGCTTGGCGCGAGGAGCCGAAACGCAGTTTTTT. Translating gives CASSLARGAETQFF. The chain recombines TRBV7-8 with TRBJ1-4; no reliable D call. Germline loops: CDR1 SGHVS, CDR2 FQNEAQ. The CDR3 is made up of 14 amino acids. V was shortened by 3 bases and J by 16 bases, with 21 bases between the two germline ends.

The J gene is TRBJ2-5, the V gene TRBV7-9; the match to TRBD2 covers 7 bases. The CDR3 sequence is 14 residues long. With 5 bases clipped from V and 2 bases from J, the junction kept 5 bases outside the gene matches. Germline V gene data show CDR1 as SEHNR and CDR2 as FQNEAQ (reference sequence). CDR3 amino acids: CASSQSAGQETQYF. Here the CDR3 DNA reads TGTGCCAGCAGCCAGTCAGCGGGGCAAGAGACCCAGTACTTC.

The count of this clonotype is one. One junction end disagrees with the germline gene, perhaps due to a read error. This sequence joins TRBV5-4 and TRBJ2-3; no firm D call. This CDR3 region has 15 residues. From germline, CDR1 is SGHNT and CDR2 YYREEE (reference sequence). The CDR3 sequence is CASSHATVSTDTQYF. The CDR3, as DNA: TGCGCCAGCAGCCATGCGACCGTAAGCACAGATACGCAGTATTTT. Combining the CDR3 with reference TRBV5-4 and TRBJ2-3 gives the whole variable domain ETGVTQSPTHLIKTRGQQVTLRCSSQSGHNTVSWYQQALGQGPQFIFQYYREEENGRGNFPPRFSGLQFPNYSSELNVNALELDDSALYLCASSHATVSTDTQYFGPGTRLTVL.

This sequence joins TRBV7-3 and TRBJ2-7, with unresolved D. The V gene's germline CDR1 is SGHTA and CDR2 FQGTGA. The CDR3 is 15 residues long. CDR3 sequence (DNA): TGTGCCAGCAGCTACTCGGTCCAAGGTACCTACGAGCATTACGTC. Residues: CASSYSVQGTYEHYV.

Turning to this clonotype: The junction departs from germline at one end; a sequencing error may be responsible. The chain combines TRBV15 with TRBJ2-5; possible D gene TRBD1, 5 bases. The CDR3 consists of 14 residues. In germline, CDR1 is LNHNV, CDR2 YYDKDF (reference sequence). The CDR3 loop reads CASSVLQVGDTQYF. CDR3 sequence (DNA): TGTGCCAGCAGCGTCCTACAGGTAGGTGACACCCAGTACTTC.

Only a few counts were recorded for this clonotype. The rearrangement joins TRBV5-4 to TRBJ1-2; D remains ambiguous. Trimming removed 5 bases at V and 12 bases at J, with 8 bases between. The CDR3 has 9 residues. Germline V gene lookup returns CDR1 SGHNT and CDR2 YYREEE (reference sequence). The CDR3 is CASSSGNTF. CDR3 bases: TGTGCCAGCAGTTCAGGAAACACCTTC.

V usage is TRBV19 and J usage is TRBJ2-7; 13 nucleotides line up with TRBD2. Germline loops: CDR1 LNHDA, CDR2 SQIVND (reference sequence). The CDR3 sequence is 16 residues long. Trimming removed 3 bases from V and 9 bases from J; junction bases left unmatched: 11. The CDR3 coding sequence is TGTGCCAGTAGTATGGGGACTAGCGGGACCACAGATACGCAGTACGTC. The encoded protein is CASSMGTSGTTDTQYV.

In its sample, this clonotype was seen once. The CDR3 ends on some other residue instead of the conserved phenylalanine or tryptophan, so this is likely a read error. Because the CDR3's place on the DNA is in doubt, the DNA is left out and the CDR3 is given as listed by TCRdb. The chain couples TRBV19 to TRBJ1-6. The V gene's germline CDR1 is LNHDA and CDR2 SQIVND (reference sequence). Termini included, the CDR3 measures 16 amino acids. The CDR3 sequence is CASSTASGSYNEQFYV.

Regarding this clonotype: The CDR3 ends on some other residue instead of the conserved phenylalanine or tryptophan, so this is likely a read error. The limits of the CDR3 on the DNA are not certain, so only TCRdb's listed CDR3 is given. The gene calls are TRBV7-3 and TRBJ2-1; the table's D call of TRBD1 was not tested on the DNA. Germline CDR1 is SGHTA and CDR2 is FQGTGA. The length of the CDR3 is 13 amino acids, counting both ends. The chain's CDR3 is CASSRQANADEHC.

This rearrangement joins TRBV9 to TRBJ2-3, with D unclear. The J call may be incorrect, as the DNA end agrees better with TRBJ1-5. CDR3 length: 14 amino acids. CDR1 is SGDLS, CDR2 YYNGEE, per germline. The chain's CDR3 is CASSFEAGNTGQHF. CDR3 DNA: TGTGCCAGCAGTTTTGAAGCGGGGAACACCGGGCAGCATTTT.

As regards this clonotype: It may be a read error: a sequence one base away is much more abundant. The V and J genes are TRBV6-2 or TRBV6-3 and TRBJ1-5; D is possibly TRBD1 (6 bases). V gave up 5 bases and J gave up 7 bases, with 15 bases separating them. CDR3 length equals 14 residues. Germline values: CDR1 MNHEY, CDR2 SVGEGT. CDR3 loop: CASSRAGVVQPQHF. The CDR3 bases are TGTGCCAGCAGTCGGGCAGGGGTCGTCCAGCCCCAGCATTTT.

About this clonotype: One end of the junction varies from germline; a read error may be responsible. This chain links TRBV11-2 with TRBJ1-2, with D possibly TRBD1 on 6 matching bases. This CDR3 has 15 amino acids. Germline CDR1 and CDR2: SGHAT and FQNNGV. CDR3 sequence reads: CAISGGGGRNYGYTF. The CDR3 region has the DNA TGTGCCATCAGCGGGGGAGGGGGGAGGAACTATGGCTACACCTTC.

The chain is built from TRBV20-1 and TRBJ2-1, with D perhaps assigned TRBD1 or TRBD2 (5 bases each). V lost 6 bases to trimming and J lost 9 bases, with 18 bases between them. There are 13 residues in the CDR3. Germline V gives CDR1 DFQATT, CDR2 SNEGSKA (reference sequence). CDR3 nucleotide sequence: TGCAGTGCCAGTAGTTGGGGGAGTACTGAGCAGTTCTTC. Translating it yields CSASSWGSTEQFF.

DNA for the CDR3: TGTGCCAGCGGCTTAGCTGGGAGTATTGAGTCCTACTATTTT. The encoded protein is CASGLAGSIESYYF. V gene TRBV9 combines with J gene TRBJ2-3; TRBD2 might be the D (5 bases). Germline CDR1 and CDR2: SGDLS and YYNGEE. This CDR3 contains 14 residues. The germline V and J ends were trimmed by 7 bases and 15 bases, with 27 bases remaining between them.

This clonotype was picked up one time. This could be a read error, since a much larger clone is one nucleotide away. The CDR3 DNA is TGTGCCAGCAGCTTGGAGAGGGAGACAAAAGAGACCCAGTACTTC. Translation gives CASSLERETKETQYF. J is TRBJ2-5 and V is TRBV5-6; TRBD2 is a possible D gene (5 bases). V lost 0 bases and J lost 3, with 12 bases in between. CDR1 is SGHDT, CDR2 YYEEEE, per germline. This CDR3 has 15 amino acids.

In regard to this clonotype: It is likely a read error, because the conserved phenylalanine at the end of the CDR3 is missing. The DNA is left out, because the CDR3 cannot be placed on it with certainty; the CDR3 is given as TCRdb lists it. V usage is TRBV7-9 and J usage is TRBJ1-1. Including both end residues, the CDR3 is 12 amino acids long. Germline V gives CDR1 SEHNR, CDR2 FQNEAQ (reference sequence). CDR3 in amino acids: CASSLAGAPDTQ.

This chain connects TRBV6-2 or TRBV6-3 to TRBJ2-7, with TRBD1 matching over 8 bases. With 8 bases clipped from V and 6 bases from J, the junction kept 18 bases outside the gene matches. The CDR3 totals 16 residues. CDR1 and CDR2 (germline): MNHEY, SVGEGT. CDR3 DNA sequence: TGTGCCAGCGGGACACCGGGACAGGCGGACAAGGCCGAGCAGTACGTC. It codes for CASGTPGQADKAEQYV.

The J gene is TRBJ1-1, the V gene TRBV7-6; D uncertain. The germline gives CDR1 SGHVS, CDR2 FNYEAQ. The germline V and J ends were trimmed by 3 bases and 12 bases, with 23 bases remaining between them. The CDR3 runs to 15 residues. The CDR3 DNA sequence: TGTGCCAGCAGCTTGAGTTCCTATAATTCACCCCTCCCTTTCTTT. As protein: CASSLSSYNSPLPFF. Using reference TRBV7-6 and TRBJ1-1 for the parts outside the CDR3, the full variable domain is GAGVSQSPRYKVTKRGQDVALRCDPISGHVSLYWYRQALGQGPEFLTYFNYEAQQDKSGLPNDRFSAERPEGSISTLTIQRTEQRDSAMYRCASSLSSYNSPLPFFGQGTRLTVV.

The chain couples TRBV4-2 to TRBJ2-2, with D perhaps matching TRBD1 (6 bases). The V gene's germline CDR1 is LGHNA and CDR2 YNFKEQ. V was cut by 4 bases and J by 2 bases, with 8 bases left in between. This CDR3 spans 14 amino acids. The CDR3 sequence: CASSLQGNTGELFF. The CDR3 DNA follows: TGTGCCAGCAGCCTACAGGGTAACACCGGGGAGCTGTTTTTT.

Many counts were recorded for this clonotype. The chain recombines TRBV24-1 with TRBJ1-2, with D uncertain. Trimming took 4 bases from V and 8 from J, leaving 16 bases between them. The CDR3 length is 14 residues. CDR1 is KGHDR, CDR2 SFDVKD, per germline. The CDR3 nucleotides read TGTGCCACCAGTGACCCCGGGTCGTCGGAGGGCTACACCTTC. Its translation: CATSDPGSSEGYTF.

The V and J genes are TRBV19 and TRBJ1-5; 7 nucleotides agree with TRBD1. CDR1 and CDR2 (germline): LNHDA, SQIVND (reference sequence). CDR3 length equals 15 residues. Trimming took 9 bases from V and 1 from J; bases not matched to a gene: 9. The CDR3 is CASSLDRESNQPQHF. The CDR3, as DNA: TGTGCCAGCAGCTTAGACAGGGAAAGCAATCAGCCCCAGCATTTT.